A selection of T cell receptor beta chains follows, all from one sample in a study of human T cells and chemical hapten exposure. TCRdb passed the RACE reads through MiXCR, listing each CDR3 protein once. The sample consists of around 340,000 distinct CDR3 sequences, under 9% of them appearing once. Here the sequenced sample was whole blood, taken in connection with sensitization to the hapten diphenylcyclopropenone (DPC). The receptors derive from a woman between 18 and 29 years old with alopecia areata. Some clones in this sample may be carry-over from other donors' samples. CDR3s include the opening cysteine and the closing phenylalanine or tryptophan.

CASSYSKVNTEAFF	TRBV6-5	TRBJ1-1
CASSLGDSEKLFF	TRBV5-1	TRBJ1-4
CASSGGDRQDTQYF	TRBV9	TRBJ2-3
CASSAIENIQYF	TRBV2	TRBJ2-4
CASSLAGGRGLEQFF	TRBV7-2	TRBJ2-1
CASSPPFYSTDTQYF	TRBV7-9	TRBJ2-3
CASSYYRGSGNTIYF	TRBV6-5	TRBJ1-3
CASSDQQGSTGELFF	TRBV18	TRBJ2-2
CAISEPGLHNEQFF	TRBV10-3	TRBJ2-1
CSVPQGGEQYF	TRBV29-1	TRBJ2-7